This TCR beta chain comes out of a study of PD-L1 blockade in urothelial cancer. The wider study: Researchers looked at the blood 3 weeks (second dose) and 6 weeks after treatment began.

This clone came up a few times. PCRs were each spiked with synthetic TCR analog templates. Here immunoSEQ multiplex PCR was the method, and the copy in TCRdb shows in-frame clones only, minus some. The data contain around 130,000 clones, approximately 84% of them seen just once; the ten biggest clones take up roughly 3.2%. Time point of the sample: pretreatment peripheral blood. V was pared by 3 bases and J by 14 bases, with 8 bases of the junction left unmatched. CDR1 is SGHRS, CDR2 YFSETQ, per germline. This CDR3 is 13 amino acids long. This clonotype was obtained from a man aged 50 or older with urothelial cancer. J is TRBJ1-6 and V is TRBV5-1, with 7 bases that match TRBD1. Here the sequenced sample was PBMCs, taken around atezolizumab (anti-PD-L1) treatment. CDR3 sequence: CASSWETGLALHF. CDR3 DNA: TGCGCCAGCAGCTGGGAGACAGGGCTGGCCCTCCACTTT.